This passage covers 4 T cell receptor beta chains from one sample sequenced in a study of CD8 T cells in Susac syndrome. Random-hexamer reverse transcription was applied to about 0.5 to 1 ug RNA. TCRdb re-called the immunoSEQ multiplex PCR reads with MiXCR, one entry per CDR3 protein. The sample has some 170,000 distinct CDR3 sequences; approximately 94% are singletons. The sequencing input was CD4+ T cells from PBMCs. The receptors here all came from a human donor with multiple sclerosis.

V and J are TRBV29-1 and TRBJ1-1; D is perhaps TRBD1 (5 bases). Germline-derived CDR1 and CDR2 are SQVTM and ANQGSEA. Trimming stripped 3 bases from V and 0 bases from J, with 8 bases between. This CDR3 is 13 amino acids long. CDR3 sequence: CSVETGLNTEAFF. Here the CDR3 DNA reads TGCAGCGTTGAGACGGGGCTGAACACTGAAGCTTTCTTT.

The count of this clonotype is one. CDR3 DNA sequence: TGTGCCAGCAGCTTAGCGGGGCAGCGAGCACATGGCTACACCTTC. Translated, it gives CASSLAGQRAHGYTF. J is TRBJ1-2 and V is TRBV7-8, with D possibly TRBD1 on 5 matching bases. The CDR3 runs to 15 residues. V was trimmed by 0 bases and J by 6 bases, leaving 14 bases between them. Germline V gene data show CDR1 as SGHVS and CDR2 as FQNEAQ.

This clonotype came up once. The CDR3 DNA reads as TGTGCCAGCAGCCCCAGGGGTGGGAGCTCCTACAATGAGCAGTTCTTC. Amino acids: CASSPRGGSSYNEQFF. V gene TRBV7-2 combines with J gene TRBJ2-1; D may be TRBD1 (6 bases). The CDR3 covers 16 residues. The ends were cut back, 5 bases at V and 0 bases at J, with 14 bases in the middle. Germline CDR1 SGHTA, CDR2 FQGNSA. Looking up the rest from reference TRBV7-2 and TRBJ2-1 gives the full variable domain: GAGVSQSPSNKVTEKGKDVELRCDPISGHTALYWYRQSLGQGLEFLIYFQGNSAPDKSGLPSDRFSAERTGGSVSTLTIQRTQQEDSAVYLCASSPRGGSSYNEQFFGPGTRLTVL.

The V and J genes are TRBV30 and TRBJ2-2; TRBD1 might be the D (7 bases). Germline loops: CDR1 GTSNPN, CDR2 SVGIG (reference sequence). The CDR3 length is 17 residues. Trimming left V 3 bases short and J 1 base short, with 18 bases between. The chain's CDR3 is CAWSYDAGQLNTGELFF. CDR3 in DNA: TGTGCCTGGAGCTACGATGCGGGACAGCTGAACACCGGGGAGCTGTTTTTT.